This T cell receptor (beta chain) originates from a study of tumor-infiltrating lymphocytes in oesophageal squamous cell carcinoma. Looked up from germline, CDR1 is SGHTA and CDR2 is FQGNSA. The CDR3 length is 15 residues. Trimming removed 5 bases from V and 11 bases from J, with 22 bases in between. TCRdb reprocessed the PCR reads via MiXCR and lists one record per CDR3 protein. Of 15,000 to 20,000 distinct CDR3 sequences in the sample, 50% were seen once. The sample taken for sequencing was esophageal tumor tissue. This sequence originates from a male donor with esophageal squamous cell carcinoma. The V gene is TRBV7-2, the J gene TRBJ1-5, with D maybe TRBD1 (5 bases). CDR3: CASSPSAGRHFTQHF. The CDR3 nucleotides read TGTGCCAGCAGCCCGTCCGCGGGACGGCACTTTACCCAGCATTTT.